The 12 T cell receptor beta chains given below trace back to one sample, sequenced in a study of T cell responses to AZD1222 COVID-19 vaccine. Measured with immunoSEQ multiplex PCR; TCRdb has only the in-frame clones, and not every one. Of about 86,000 clones listed, approximately 80% were seen once; the top ten hold around 21%. The material was peripheral blood, obtained on day 0 of AZD1222 vaccination. All receptors derive from an adult in good health.

The J gene is TRBJ2-3, the V gene TRBV29-1; D is uncertain. Trimming left V 4 bases short and J 6 bases short, with 5 bases between. There are 10 residues in the CDR3. Germline V gene sequence: CDR1 SQVTM, CDR2 ANQGSEA. The DNA for the CDR3 is TGCAGCGTTGGTTGGGATACGCAGTATTTT. Translating it yields CSVGWDTQYF.

The rearrangement links TRBV3-1 (or the pseudogene TRBV3-2) to TRBJ1-2; a possible D gene is TRBD1 (5 bases). Germline V CDR1 and CDR2: LGHDT, YNNKEL (reference sequence). This CDR3 is 15 amino acids long. V was shortened by 1 base and J by 4 bases, with 13 bases between the two germline ends. The CDR3 DNA reads as TGTGCCAGCAGCCAAGGGGGGGGGTTTCTCTATGGCTACACCTTC. Translating it yields CASSQGGGFLYGYTF.

V is TRBV5-1 and J is TRBJ1-1; 7 nucleotides align to TRBD1. The CDR3 loop spans 15 amino acids. Germline trimming cut 0 bases from V and 4 bases from J; bases unmatched to any gene: 6. From germline, CDR1 is SGHRS and CDR2 YFSETQ. The CDR3 reads CASSLGPTGTTEAFF. DNA for the CDR3: TGCGCCAGCAGCTTGGGTCCGACAGGGACCACTGAAGCTTTCTTT. The entire variable domain, with the rest obtained from reference TRBV5-1 and TRBJ1-1, is as follows: KAGVTQTPRYLIKTRGQQVTLSCSPISGHRSVSWYQQTPGQGLQFLFEYFSETQRNKGNFPGRFSGRQFSNSRSEMNVSTLELGDSALYLCASSLGPTGTTEAFFGQGTRLTVV.

This chain connects TRBV6-5 to TRBJ2-3; 8 bases fit TRBD1. Germline lookup yields CDR1 MNHEY and CDR2 SVGAGI. V shed 6 bases, J shed 3 bases, and the junction held 5 bases outside the gene matches. This CDR3 has 14 residues. The chain's CDR3 is CASRDRGGTDTQYF. The CDR3 DNA is TGTGCCAGCAGAGACAGGGGTGGAACAGATACGCAGTATTTT.

This chain uses TRBV7-6 with TRBJ2-3; 8 nucleotides line up with TRBD1. Per the germline V gene, CDR1 is SGHVS and CDR2 is FNYEAQ. This CDR3 comprises 17 residues. V shed 2 bases, J shed 4 bases, and the junction held 11 bases outside the gene matches. CDR3 in amino acids: CASSLLPGAGGADTQYF. In DNA, the CDR3 is TGTGCCAGCAGCTTATTACCGGGGGCAGGGGGCGCAGATACGCAGTATTTT. Based on the CDR3 plus reference TRBV7-6 and TRBJ2-3, the full variable domain is GAGVSQSPRYKVTKRGQDVALRCDPISGHVSLYWYRQALGQGPEFLTYFNYEAQQDKSGLPNDRFSAERPEGSISTLTIQRTEQRDSAMYRCASSLLPGAGGADTQYFGPGTRLTVL.

The rearrangement joins TRBV10-1 to TRBJ2-5; D is ambiguous. Between the trimmed V and J ends, which lost 5 bases and 1 base, there was a span of 11 bases. Per the germline V gene, CDR1 is WNHNN and CDR2 is SYGVQD (reference sequence). This CDR3 comprises 14 residues. CDR3 coding DNA: TGCGCCAGCAGTCCCTCGAGGAGCCAAGAGACCCAGTACTTC. Its translation: CASSPSRSQETQYF.

The rearrangement links TRBV18 to TRBJ2-5, with a tentative D call TRBD1 (5 bases). The CDR3 is made up of 13 amino acids. Germline V gives CDR1 KGHSH, CDR2 LQKENI. Trimming removed 4 bases at V and 1 base at J, with 7 bases between. The CDR3 sequence: CASSRTPQETQYF. In nucleotides, the CDR3 is TGTGCCAGCTCACGGACACCCCAAGAGACCCAGTACTTC.

The V call is TRBV28, the J call TRBJ1-1; 10 nucleotides match TRBD1. The CDR3 spans 15 residues. The V and J ends lost 6 bases and 1 base, in that order; junction bases with no gene match: 5. CDR1 is MDHEN, CDR2 SYDVKM, per germline. CDR3 nucleotide sequence: TGTGCCAGCAGCGGGACAGGGGTTCCGAACACTGAAGCTTTCTTT. Amino acid sequence: CASSGTGVPNTEAFF. Full variable domain (missing parts from reference TRBV28 and TRBJ1-1): DVKVTQSSRYLVKRTGEKVFLECVQDMDHENMFWYRQDPGLGLRLIYFSYDVKMKEKGDIPEGYSVSREKKERFSLILESASTNQTSMYLCASSGTGVPNTEAFFGQGTRLTVV.

This clone came up a few times. This CDR3 is CASKEGPSYNEQFF. The DNA for the CDR3 is TGTGCCAGTAAGGAGGGTCCGTCCTACAATGAGCAGTTCTTC. The rearrangement uses TRBV19 and TRBJ2-1, with D possibly TRBD2 on 6 matching bases. This CDR3 contains 14 residues. V was trimmed by 7 bases and J by 1 base, leaving 11 bases between them. Germline V gene lookup returns CDR1 LNHDA and CDR2 SQIVND (reference sequence).

This chain uses TRBV5-1 with TRBJ2-2; D uncertain. Germline CDR1 reads SGHRS; CDR2 reads YFSETQ. The V gene lost 7 bases and the J gene lost 1 base, with 5 bases spanning the gap. The CDR3 sequence is 12 residues long. CDR3 sequence reads: CASRENTGELFF. The CDR3 DNA reads TGCGCCAGCCGCGAGAACACCGGGGAGCTGTTTTTT.

This clone occurred many times. The chain recombines TRBV4-1 with TRBJ1-2; D uncertain. Germline loops: CDR1 MGHRA, CDR2 YSYEKL. V was trimmed by 4 bases and J by 6 bases, leaving 15 bases between them. The CDR3 consists of 14 residues. The CDR3 loop reads CASSRGRVRDGYTF. The CDR3 coding sequence is TGCGCCAGCAGCCGAGGAAGGGTGAGAGATGGCTACACCTTC.

This chain links TRBV3-1 (or the pseudogene TRBV3-2) with TRBJ2-7; 7 bases line up with TRBD2. Germline V gene lookup returns CDR1 LGHDT and CDR2 YNNKEL (reference sequence). V was pared by 1 base and J by 3 bases, with 3 bases of the junction left unmatched. The CDR3 has 14 residues. The CDR3 bases are TGTGCCAGCAGCCAAGGACTAGCCCGCTACGAGCAGTACTTC. It is translated as CASSQGLARYEQYF.